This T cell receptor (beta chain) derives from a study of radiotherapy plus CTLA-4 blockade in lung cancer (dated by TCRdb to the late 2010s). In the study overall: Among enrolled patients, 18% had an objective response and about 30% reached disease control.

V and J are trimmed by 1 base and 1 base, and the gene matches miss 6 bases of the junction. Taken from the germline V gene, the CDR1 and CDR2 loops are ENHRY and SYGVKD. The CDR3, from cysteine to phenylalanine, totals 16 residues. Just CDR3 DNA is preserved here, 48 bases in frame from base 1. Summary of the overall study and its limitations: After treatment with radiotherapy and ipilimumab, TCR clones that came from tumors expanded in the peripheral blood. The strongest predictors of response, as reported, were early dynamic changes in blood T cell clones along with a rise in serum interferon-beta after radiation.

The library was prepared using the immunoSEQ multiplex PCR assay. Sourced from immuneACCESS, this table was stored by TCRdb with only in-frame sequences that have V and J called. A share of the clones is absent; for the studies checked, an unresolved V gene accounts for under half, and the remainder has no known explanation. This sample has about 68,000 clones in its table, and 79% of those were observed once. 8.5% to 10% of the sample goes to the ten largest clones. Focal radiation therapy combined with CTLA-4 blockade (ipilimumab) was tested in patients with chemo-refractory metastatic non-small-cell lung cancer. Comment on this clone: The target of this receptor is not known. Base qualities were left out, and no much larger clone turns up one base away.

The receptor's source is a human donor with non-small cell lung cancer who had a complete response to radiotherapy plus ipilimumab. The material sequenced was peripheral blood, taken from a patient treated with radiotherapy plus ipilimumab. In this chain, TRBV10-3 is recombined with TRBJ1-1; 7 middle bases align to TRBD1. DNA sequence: TGTGCCATCAGTGAGTTCCAGGGGGGGTGGAACACTGAAGCTTTCTTT. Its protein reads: CAISEFQGGWNTEAFF.